This T cell receptor (beta chain) was captured in a study of blood T cell repertoires in COVID-19. Background on the study: Samples representing acute and convalescent COVID-19 were sourced from the United States, Italy and Spain.

With 5 bases removed from V and 1 base from J, the gap between germline ends came to 8 bases. Germline V gives CDR1 SGHVS, CDR2 FNYEAQ. This CDR3 spans 13 amino acids. Enrollees, about 18 to 95 years old, lived in 24 US areas. Categorization into cohorts depended on clinical history that participants reported. Repertoires were generated with immunoSEQ multiplex PCR, while TCRdb's copy carries only in-frame clones and drops some. The repertoire holds 200,000 to 250,000 clones, with 75% to 95% as singletons. The chain joins TRBV7-6 to TRBJ1-1; perhaps TRBD1 as D (5 bases). The sequenced sample was PBMCs or T cells enriched from blood (not recorded which). This TCR was sampled from a young woman who had recovered from COVID-19. This chain's CDR3 is CASSLTGNTEAFF. DNA of the CDR3: TGTGCCAGCAGCCTAACAGGGAACACTGAAGCTTTCTTT.